This record concerns one T cell receptor (beta chain) sequence. Its antigen is not identified. As processed by the authors: There were no quality scores in the junction-only immunoSEQ sequences, so filtering differed. TCRdb's table, derived via immunoSEQ multiplex PCR, lists solely in-frame clones and lacks some. V, J and clone size reflect that table, while D and trimming were determined from the DNA. The profile shows 2 million to 2.5 million clones, over 85% of them singletons. The sample is drawn from a study of shared clonotypes between healthy human individuals. Study-wide background: Each donor had three CD4 naive, three CD4 memory, two CD8 naive and one CD8 memory plate. Points from the study as a whole: Generally, estimated richness proved larger in naive subsets than it did in memory subsets.

V lost 6 bases and J lost 0; bases outside the gene matches: 2. Germline assignment: CDR1 MNHEY and CDR2 SMNVEV (reference sequence). There are 14 residues in the CDR3. The chain combines TRBV27 with TRBJ2-3; TRBD2 matches at 8 bases. This clonotype was obtained from a man younger than 30 in good health. Some clones in this sample may be carry-over from other donors' samples. Sequenced material: naive CD4+ T cells from PBMCs. Subset described: CD45RA+ positively selected. The CDR3 reads CASRPSGSTDTQYF. The DNA of the CDR3 is TGTGCCAGCAGGCCTAGCGGGAGCACAGATACGCAGTATTTT.